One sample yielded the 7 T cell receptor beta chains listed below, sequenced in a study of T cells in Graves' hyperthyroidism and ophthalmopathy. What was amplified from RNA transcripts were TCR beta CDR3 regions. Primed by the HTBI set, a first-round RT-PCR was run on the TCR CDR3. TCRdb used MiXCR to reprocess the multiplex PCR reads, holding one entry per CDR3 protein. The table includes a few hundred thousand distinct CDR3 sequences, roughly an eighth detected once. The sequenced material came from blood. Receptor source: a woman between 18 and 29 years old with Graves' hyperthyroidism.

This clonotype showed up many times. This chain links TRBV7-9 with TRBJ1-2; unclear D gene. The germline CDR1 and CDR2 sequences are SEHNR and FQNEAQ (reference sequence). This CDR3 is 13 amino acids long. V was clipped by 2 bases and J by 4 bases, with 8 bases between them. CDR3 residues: CASSLSNLYGYTF. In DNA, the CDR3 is TGTGCCAGCAGCTTATCGAATCTCTATGGCTACACCTTC.

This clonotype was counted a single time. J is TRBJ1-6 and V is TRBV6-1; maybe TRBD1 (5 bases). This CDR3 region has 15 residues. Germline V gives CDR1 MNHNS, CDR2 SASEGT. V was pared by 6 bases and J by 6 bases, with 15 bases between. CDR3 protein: CASSRVPGLNSPLHF. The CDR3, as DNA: TGTGCCAGCAGCCGTGTCCCGGGACTTAATTCACCCCTCCACTTT.

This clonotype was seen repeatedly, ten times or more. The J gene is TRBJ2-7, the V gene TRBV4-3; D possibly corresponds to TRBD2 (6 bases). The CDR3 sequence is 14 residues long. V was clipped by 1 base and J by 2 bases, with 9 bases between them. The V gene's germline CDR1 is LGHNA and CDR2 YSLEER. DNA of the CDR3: TGCGCCAGCAGCCAAGGCGGGGAAGCCTACGAGCAGTACTTC. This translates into CASSQGGEAYEQYF.

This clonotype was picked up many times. In DNA form, the CDR3 reads TGTGCCATCAGTGAGTCGACCGGAGCTTCGGGGGCCAACGTCCTGACTTTC. Its protein is CAISESTGASGANVLTF. The chain couples TRBV10-3 to TRBJ2-6; the D is unclear. Germline CDR1 is ENHRY and CDR2 is SYGVKD. The CDR3 loop spans 17 amino acids. V dropped 0 bases and J dropped 4 bases, with 13 bases sitting between them.

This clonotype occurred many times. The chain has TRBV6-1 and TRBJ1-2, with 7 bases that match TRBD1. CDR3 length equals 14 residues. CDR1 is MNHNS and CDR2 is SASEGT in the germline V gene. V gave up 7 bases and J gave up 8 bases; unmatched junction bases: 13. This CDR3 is CASKRGQRSDGYTF. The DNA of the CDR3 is TGTGCCAGCAAGCGGGGACAGAGATCGGACGGCTACACCTTC.

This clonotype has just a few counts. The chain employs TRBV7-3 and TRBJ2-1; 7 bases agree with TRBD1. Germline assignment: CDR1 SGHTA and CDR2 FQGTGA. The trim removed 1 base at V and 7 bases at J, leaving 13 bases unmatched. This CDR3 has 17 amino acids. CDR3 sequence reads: CASSLIADRARVNEQFF. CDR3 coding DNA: TGTGCCAGCAGCTTAATAGCCGACAGGGCGAGGGTGAATGAGCAGTTCTTC.

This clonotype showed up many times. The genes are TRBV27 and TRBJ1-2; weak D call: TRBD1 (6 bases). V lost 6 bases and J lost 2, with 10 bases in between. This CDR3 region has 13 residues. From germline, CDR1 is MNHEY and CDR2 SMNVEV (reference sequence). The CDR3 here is CASSRGGNYGYTF. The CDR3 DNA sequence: TGTGCCAGCAGCCGAGGGGGAAACTATGGCTACACCTTC.